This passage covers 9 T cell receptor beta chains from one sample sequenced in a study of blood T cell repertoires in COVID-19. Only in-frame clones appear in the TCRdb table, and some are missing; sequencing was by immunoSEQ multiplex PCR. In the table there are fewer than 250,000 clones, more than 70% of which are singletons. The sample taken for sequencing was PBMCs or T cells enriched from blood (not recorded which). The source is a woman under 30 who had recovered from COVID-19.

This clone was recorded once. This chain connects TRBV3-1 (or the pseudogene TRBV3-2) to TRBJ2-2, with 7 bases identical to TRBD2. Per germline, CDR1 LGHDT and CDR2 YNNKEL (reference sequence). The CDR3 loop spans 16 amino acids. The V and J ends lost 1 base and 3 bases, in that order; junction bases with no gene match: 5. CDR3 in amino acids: CASSQGAGDYTGELFF. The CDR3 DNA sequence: TGTGCCAGCAGCCAAGGGGCGGGGGACTACACCGGGGAGCTGTTTTTT.

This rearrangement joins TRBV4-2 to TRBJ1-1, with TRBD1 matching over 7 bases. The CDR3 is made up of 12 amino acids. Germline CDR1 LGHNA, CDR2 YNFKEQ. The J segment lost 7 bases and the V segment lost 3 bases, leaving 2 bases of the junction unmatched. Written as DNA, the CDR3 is TGTGCCAGCAGCCAGGACAGGCGTGAAGCTTTCTTT. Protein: CASSQDRREAFF.

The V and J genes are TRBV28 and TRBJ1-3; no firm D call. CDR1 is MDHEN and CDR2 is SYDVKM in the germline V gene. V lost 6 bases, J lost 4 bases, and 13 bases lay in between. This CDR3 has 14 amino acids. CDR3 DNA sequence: TGTGCCAGCAGCCCTGCCGAGGCGGGAAACACCATATATTTT. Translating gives CASSPAEAGNTIYF.

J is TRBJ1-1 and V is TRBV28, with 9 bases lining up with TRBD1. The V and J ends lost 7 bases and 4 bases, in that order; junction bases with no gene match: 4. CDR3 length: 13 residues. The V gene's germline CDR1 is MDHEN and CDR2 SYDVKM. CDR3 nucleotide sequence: TGTGCCAGCATCTTACAGGGGGCCACTGAAGCTTTCTTT. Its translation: CASILQGATEAFF.

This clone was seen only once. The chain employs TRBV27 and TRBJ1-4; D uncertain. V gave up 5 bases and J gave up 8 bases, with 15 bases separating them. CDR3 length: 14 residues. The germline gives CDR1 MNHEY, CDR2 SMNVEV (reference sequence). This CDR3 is CASSPRPRAEKLFF. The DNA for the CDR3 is TGTGCCAGCAGTCCTAGACCCCGAGCGGAAAAACTGTTTTTT.

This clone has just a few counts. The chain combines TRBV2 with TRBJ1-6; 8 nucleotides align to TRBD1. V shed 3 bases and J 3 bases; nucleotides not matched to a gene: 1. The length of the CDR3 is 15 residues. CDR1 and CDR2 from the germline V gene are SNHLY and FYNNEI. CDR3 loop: CASSDTGGYNSPLHF. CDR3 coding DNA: TGTGCCAGCAGTGACACAGGGGGCTATAATTCACCCCTCCACTTT.

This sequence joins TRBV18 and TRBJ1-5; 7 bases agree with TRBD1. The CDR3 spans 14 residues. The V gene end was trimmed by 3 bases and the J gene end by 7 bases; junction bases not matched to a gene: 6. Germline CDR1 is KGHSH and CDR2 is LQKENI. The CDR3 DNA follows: TGTGCCAGCTCACCCAGACAGGGCGGCCAGCCCCAGCATTTT. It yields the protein CASSPRQGGQPQHF. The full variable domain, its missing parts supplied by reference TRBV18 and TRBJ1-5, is NAGVMQNPRHLVRRRGQEARLRCSPMKGHSHVYWYRQLPEEGLKFMVYLQKENIIDESGMPKERFSAEFPKEGPSILRIQQVVRGDSAAYFCASSPRQGGQPQHFGDGTRLSIL.

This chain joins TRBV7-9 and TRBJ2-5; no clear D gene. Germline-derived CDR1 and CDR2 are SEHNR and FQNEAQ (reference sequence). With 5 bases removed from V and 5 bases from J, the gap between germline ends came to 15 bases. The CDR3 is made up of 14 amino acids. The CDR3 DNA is TGTGCCAGCAGCCGAATAGCAGATGGGGAGACCCAGTACTTC. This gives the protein CASSRIADGETQYF. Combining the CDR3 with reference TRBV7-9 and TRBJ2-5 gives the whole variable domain DTGVSQNPRHKITKRGQNVTFRCDPISEHNRLYWYRQTLGQGPEFLTYFQNEAQLEKSRLLSDRFSAERPKGSFSTLEIQRTEQGDSAMYLCASSRIADGETQYFGPGTRLLVL.

For the CDR3, the DNA is TGTGCCAGCAGCTTAATAGGGGTTAACTATGGCTACACCTTC. Its protein product is CASSLIGVNYGYTF. V and J are TRBV7-9 and TRBJ1-2, with D maybe TRBD1 (5 bases). CDR3 length: 14 amino acids. V shed 2 bases and J shed 1 base, with 8 bases lying between them. Germline assignment: CDR1 SEHNR and CDR2 FQNEAQ (reference sequence). The full variable domain, its missing parts supplied by reference TRBV7-9 and TRBJ1-2, is DTGVSQNPRHKITKRGQNVTFRCDPISEHNRLYWYRQTLGQGPEFLTYFQNEAQLEKSRLLSDRFSAERPKGSFSTLEIQRTEQGDSAMYLCASSLIGVNYGYTFGSGTRLTVV.